Shown below are 25 T cell receptor beta chains from a single sample sequenced in a study of blood T cell repertoires in COVID-19. Libraries were prepared by immunoSEQ multiplex PCR; TCRdb keeps only in-frame clonotypes and omits some of them. The table records about 150,000 clones, 80% of them present only once. The sample was peripheral blood. All receptors derive from a man in his sixties with acute or convalescent COVID-19.

Only a few counts were recorded for this clone. This chain uses TRBV6-1 with TRBJ2-1, with 10 bases matching TRBD1. This CDR3 comprises 15 residues. V shed 3 bases, J shed 4 bases, and the junction held 3 bases outside the gene matches. Germline V gene sequence: CDR1 MNHNS, CDR2 SASEGT. CDR3 DNA: TGTGCCAGCAGTGACCGGGACAGGGGTTACAATGAGCAGTTCTTC. Translated: CASSDRDRGYNEQFF.

The CDR3 reads CASSSVAGGSPTQYF. The DNA for the CDR3 is TGTGCCAGCAGCTCCGTAGCGGGGGGCTCCCCTACGCAGTATTTT. This chain uses TRBV7-2 with TRBJ2-3, with 10 nucleotides matching TRBD2. Germline V CDR1 and CDR2: SGHTA, FQGNSA. V dropped 4 bases and J dropped 8; count of bases not matched to a gene: 9. The CDR3 spans 15 residues.

The chain links TRBV19 to TRBJ2-1; possibly TRBD2 for D (5 bases). The CDR3 extends over 13 amino acids. Germline lookup yields CDR1 LNHDA and CDR2 SQIVND (reference sequence). Trimming took off 2 bases at V and 6 bases at J, with 8 bases between the two ends. The CDR3 protein is CASSIIGSNEQFF. In DNA, the CDR3 is TGTGCCAGTAGTATAATAGGGAGCAATGAGCAGTTCTTC.

The rearrangement joins TRBV15 to TRBJ1-6; tentatively, D is TRBD1 (6 bases). There are 13 residues in the CDR3. With 7 bases removed from V and 5 bases from J, the gap between germline ends came to 9 bases. The germline V gene has CDR1 LNHNV and CDR2 YYDKDF (reference sequence). The CDR3 nucleotides read TGTGCCACCAAGACAGGCCATAATTCACCCCTCCACTTT. Amino acids: CATKTGHNSPLHF.

The J gene is TRBJ2-1, the V gene TRBV7-3; 8 positions match TRBD2. V was clipped by 5 bases and J by 6 bases; unmatched bases: 6. This CDR3 comprises 14 residues. Germline CDR1 SGHTA, CDR2 FQGTGA. The DNA for the CDR3 is TGTGCCAGCAGCCCACCGGGACTAGGCAATGAGCAGTTCTTC. This codes for CASSPPGLGNEQFF.

The genes are TRBV7-2 and TRBJ2-3; 8 nucleotides agree with TRBD2. Per germline, CDR1 SGHTA and CDR2 FQGNSA. V was pared by 5 bases and J by 4 bases, with 5 bases of the junction left unmatched. The CDR3 consists of 14 residues. CDR3 amino acids: CASSPGGPSDTQYF. The CDR3 DNA sequence: TGTGCCAGCAGCCCGGGGGGGCCGTCAGATACGCAGTATTTT.

The chain is built from TRBV5-5 and TRBJ1-2, with 7 bases that match TRBD1. The trim removed 4 bases at V and 2 bases at J, leaving 2 bases unmatched. Germline lookup yields CDR1 SGHKS and CDR2 YYEKEE (reference sequence). This CDR3 contains 13 residues. The CDR3 is CASSDRVNYGYTF. CDR3 sequence (DNA): TGTGCCAGCAGCGACAGGGTGAACTATGGCTACACCTTC.

This clone has a handful of counts. This chain connects TRBV7-2 to TRBJ1-2; 7 bases fit TRBD1. Per germline, CDR1 SGHTA and CDR2 FQGNSA. The J segment lost 4 bases and the V segment lost 6 bases, leaving 8 bases of the junction unmatched. The CDR3 is made up of 14 amino acids. CDR3 DNA sequence: TGTGCCAGCAGTTTGACAGGGCCCGCCTATGGCTACACCTTC. Translated, it gives CASSLTGPAYGYTF.

This chain joins TRBV19 and TRBJ2-6, with 9 bases lining up with TRBD1. The CDR3 extends over 20 amino acids. Per the germline V gene, CDR1 is LNHDA and CDR2 is SQIVND (reference sequence). V was clipped by 3 bases and J by 2 bases; unmatched bases: 14. CDR3 coding DNA: TGTGCCAGTAGTATGGGGGACAGGGAAGTACTAGGGGCTGGGGCCAACGTCCTGACTTTC. As protein: CASSMGDREVLGAGANVLTF.

This clone was picked up a small number of times. The chain links TRBV19 to TRBJ2-4; possibly TRBD1 for D (5 bases). CDR1 and CDR2 from the germline V gene are LNHDA and SQIVND (reference sequence). Trimming left V 0 bases short and J 2 bases short, with 11 bases between. The CDR3 loop spans 16 amino acids. Here the CDR3 reads CASSIDPSGTKNIQYF. Written as DNA, the CDR3 is TGTGCCAGTAGTATAGATCCCTCAGGGACCAAAAACATTCAGTACTTC.

The chain's CDR3 is CASSVANEQFF. As DNA, the CDR3 is TGTGCCAGCAGTGTAGCGAATGAGCAGTTCTTC. This chain joins TRBV6-6 and TRBJ2-1, with D maybe TRBD2 (5 bases). The V end lost 5 bases, the J end lost 7 bases, and 6 bases lay between the germline ends. This CDR3 has 11 residues. Germline CDR1 is MNHNY and CDR2 is SVGAGI (reference sequence).

V gene TRBV10-3 combines with J gene TRBJ1-1, with a tentative D call TRBD1 (5 bases). The CDR3 spans 13 residues. CDR1 is ENHRY and CDR2 is SYGVKD in the germline V gene. The V gene lost 7 bases and the J gene lost 1 base, with 10 bases spanning the gap. CDR3 coding DNA: TGTGCCATCACGGGGGATTCGAACACTGAAGCTTTCTTT. Protein: CAITGDSNTEAFF.

This chain joins TRBV5-1 and TRBJ2-7; a weak D match, TRBD1 (6 bases). The CDR3 is made up of 14 amino acids. Germline CDR1 and CDR2: SGHRS and YFSETQ. Trimming pared 1 base from V and 5 bases from J, leaving 13 bases between. The CDR3 region has the DNA TGCGCCAGCAGCTTGACACAGGGTACCGACGAGCAGTACTTC. Amino acids: CASSLTQGTDEQYF.

This clone was found a few times. J is TRBJ1-2 and V is TRBV29-1, with 8 bases matching TRBD1. Germline lookup yields CDR1 SQVTM and CDR2 ANQGSEA. J was trimmed by 3 bases and V by 1 base; bases with no gene match: 7. This CDR3 has 15 amino acids. Written as DNA, the CDR3 is TGCAGCGTTGAAGGGGCCGGGGGACAGGACTATGGCTACACCTTC. Its protein product is CSVEGAGGQDYGYTF.

The chain uses TRBV30 and TRBJ1-6, with TRBD1 matching over 9 bases. The CDR3 runs to 13 residues. CDR1 is GTSNPN, CDR2 SVGIG, per germline (reference sequence). The V segment lost 5 bases and the J segment 10 bases; nucleotides outside the gene matches: 6. Here the CDR3 reads CAWRGQGRSPLHF. The CDR3 region has the DNA TGTGCCTGGCGGGGACAGGGAAGGTCACCCCTCCACTTT.

This clone turned up a few times. The chain links TRBV7-8 to TRBJ1-5; D gene ambiguous. Germline V CDR1 and CDR2: SGHVS, FQNEAQ. The CDR3 is made up of 14 amino acids. The V end lost 1 base, the J end lost 6 bases, and 10 bases lay between the germline ends. The CDR3 spells CASSLVGERQPQHF. CDR3 in DNA: TGTGCCAGCAGCTTAGTCGGGGAGCGTCAGCCCCAGCATTTT.

The chain couples TRBV7-9 to TRBJ1-1; D not resolved. CDR3 length: 16 amino acids. Germline lookup yields CDR1 SEHNR and CDR2 FQNEAQ (reference sequence). With 1 base removed from V and 0 bases from J, the gap between germline ends came to 12 bases. Here the CDR3 reads CASSLVRGRMNTEAFF. As DNA, the CDR3 is TGTGCCAGCAGCTTAGTTAGAGGGAGGATGAACACTGAAGCTTTCTTT.

The V and J genes are TRBV2 and TRBJ1-1, with D tentatively TRBD1 (6 bases). This CDR3 spans 14 amino acids. Germline assignment: CDR1 SNHLY and CDR2 FYNNEI. V dropped 4 bases and J dropped 3 bases, with 12 bases sitting between them. DNA for the CDR3: TGTGCCAGCAGTGTACAGGGATCGGACACTGAAGCTTTCTTT. Residues: CASSVQGSDTEAFF.

The J gene is TRBJ2-7, the V gene TRBV4-3; 7 nucleotides line up with TRBD2. CDR1 and CDR2 (germline): LGHNA, YSLEER. V dropped 0 bases and J dropped 0; count of bases not matched to a gene: 11. The CDR3 consists of 18 residues. Here the CDR3 reads CASSQEIGAGVSSYEQYF. CDR3 coding DNA: TGCGCCAGCAGCCAAGAGATTGGGGCGGGGGTTAGCTCCTACGAGCAGTACTTC.

The count of this clone is one. The chain recombines TRBV5-4 with TRBJ2-3; D perhaps matches TRBD2 (5 bases). The V end lost 4 bases, the J end lost 2 bases, and 11 bases lay between the germline ends. Germline CDR1 and CDR2: SGHNT and YYREEE (reference sequence). The CDR3 has 14 amino acids. Written as DNA, the CDR3 is TGTGCCAGCAGCCCTGACTACAACACAGATACGCAGTATTTT. Translated: CASSPDYNTDTQYF.

The chain carries TRBV6-6 and TRBJ2-7; possibly TRBD1 for D (5 bases). Germline V lookup: CDR1 MNHNY, CDR2 SVGAGI (reference sequence). This CDR3 is built from 13 residues. Trimming stripped 6 bases from V and 6 bases from J, with 15 bases between. The CDR3 coding sequence is TGTGCCAGCAGGGAAGGGGCCGTGGTCGAGCAGTACTTC. Translated, it gives CASREGAVVEQYF.

This sequence joins TRBV28 and TRBJ1-6; TRBD1 matches at 7 bases. The germline gives CDR1 MDHEN, CDR2 SYDVKM. The trim removed 5 bases at V and 2 bases at J, leaving 9 bases unmatched. The CDR3 is made up of 17 amino acids. Written as DNA, the CDR3 is TGTGCCAGCAGTCTCCCGCAGGGGGTCGCCTATAATTCACCCCTCCACTTT. Translating it yields CASSLPQGVAYNSPLHF.

The chain joins TRBV7-2 to TRBJ2-3, with 9 nucleotides matching TRBD2. The CDR3 runs to 16 residues. The germline CDR1 and CDR2 sequences are SGHTA and FQGNSA. The trim removed 5 bases at V and 0 bases at J, leaving 6 bases unmatched. The CDR3 is CASSPQRGASTDTQYF. The DNA of the CDR3 is TGTGCCAGCAGCCCCCAGCGGGGGGCTAGCACAGATACGCAGTATTTT.

The chain recombines TRBV5-1 with TRBJ2-1; 11 bases map to TRBD2. Germline lookup yields CDR1 SGHRS and CDR2 YFSETQ. The junction had 10 bases not matched to a gene; V was cut back by 2 bases and J by 6 bases. This CDR3 is 17 amino acids long. CDR3 nucleotide sequence: TGCGCCAGCAGCTTAGGGAACCTAGCGGGAGGAGGCAATGAGCAGTTCTTC. Translation: CASSLGNLAGGGNEQFF.

The chain employs TRBV3-1 (or the pseudogene TRBV3-2) and TRBJ1-2; 7 bases match TRBD1. The CDR3 runs 15 residues. CDR1 is LGHDT and CDR2 is YNNKEL in the germline V gene (reference sequence). J gave up 4 bases and V 1 base, and 6 bases lay outside the gene matches. CDR3 bases: TGTGCCAGCAGCCAAGCGTACAGGGGTTTCTATGGCTACACCTTC. Translation: CASSQAYRGFYGYTF.